The T cell receptor (beta chain) described here comes from a study of identical twins. Template switching (which added a universal primer site) was used, and cDNA carried unique molecular identifiers. TCRdb processed the 5' RACE reads anew with MiXCR; each CDR3 protein has one entry. The sample has over 250,000 distinct CDR3 sequences, 9.5% seen once; the top ten hold roughly 6.4%. This clonotype was detected only a few times. Its target is not known. CDR1 and CDR2 (germline): SGHAT, FQDESV (reference sequence). The length of the CDR3 is 19 residues. V was trimmed by 5 bases and J by 6 bases, leaving 29 bases between them. Study-wide findings and caveats: The more abundant beta clonotypes in cord blood had fewer insertions, and memory repertoires did not show this.

These data also formed part of another study, on yellow fever vaccine responses in identical twins.

This chain uses TRBV11-1 with TRBJ2-1, with D possibly being TRBD2 (6 bases). The TCR was taken from a woman between 18 and 29 years old in good health. Specimen: CD8+ T cells sorted from blood. The CDR3 nucleotides read TGTGCCAGCAGCGACAAAACTCCTACGGACTATCTACTGTTCAATGAGCAGTTCTTC. This translates into CASSDKTPTDYLLFNEQFF.